Shown below are 18 T cell receptor beta chains from a single sample sequenced in a study of graft-versus-host responses after intestinal transplantation. What these receptors recognize is not known. Generated by immunoSEQ multiplex PCR, the TCRdb table keeps only in-frame clones and is missing some. The sample yields about 96,000 clones, roughly 92% seen once. The sample was unstimulated CD4+ T cells sorted from spleen or lymph node cells, taken before intestinal transplant. The receptors here all came from a human donor who received an intestinal transplant.

This clone was observed once. The rearrangement links TRBV10-1 to TRBJ2-7; TRBD1 matches 7 bases. The V and J ends lost 6 bases and 2 bases, in that order; junction bases with no gene match: 4. The CDR3 runs to 13 residues. The germline V gene has CDR1 WNHNN and CDR2 SYGVQD (reference sequence). The CDR3 spells CASRGQDAYEQYF. The CDR3 coding sequence is TGCGCCAGCAGAGGACAGGATGCCTACGAGCAGTACTTC.

V gene TRBV2 combines with J gene TRBJ1-2; weak D call: TRBD1 (5 bases). V lost 2 bases, J lost 8 bases, and 18 bases lay in between. CDR1 and CDR2 from the germline V gene are SNHLY and FYNNEI. The CDR3 has 15 amino acids. The CDR3 protein is CASSENVAGIKGYTF. The CDR3 DNA follows: TGTGCCAGCAGTGAAAACGTTGCAGGGATAAAGGGCTACACCTTC.

In its sample, this clone was seen once. The genes are TRBV29-1 and TRBJ2-1; the D is unclear. CDR1 and CDR2 (germline): SQVTM, ANQGSEA. This CDR3 has 14 amino acids. The V gene lost 5 bases and the J gene lost 0 bases, with 11 bases spanning the gap. Written as DNA, the CDR3 is TGCAGCGTTCCAGGTCTTAGCTCCTACAATGAGCAGTTCTTC. This encodes CSVPGLSSYNEQFF.

This clone was found once. The rearrangement uses TRBV30 and TRBJ2-3; the D is unclear. This CDR3 region has 14 residues. Trimming took 4 bases from V and 1 from J, leaving 12 bases between them. From germline, CDR1 is GTSNPN and CDR2 SVGIG (reference sequence). CDR3: CAWNMWSGTDTQYF. The CDR3 DNA sequence: TGTGCCTGGAATATGTGGAGTGGCACAGATACGCAGTATTTT.

The chain carries TRBV6-5 and TRBJ2-1; the match to TRBD2 covers 12 bases. V dropped 2 bases and J dropped 5; count of bases not matched to a gene: 1. The CDR3 runs 15 residues. The V gene's germline CDR1 is MNHEY and CDR2 SVGAGI. CDR3 DNA sequence: TGTGCCAGCAGTTACGGACTAGCGGGAAACAATGAGCAGTTCTTC. It is translated as CASSYGLAGNNEQFF.

This clone was recorded only once. This chain connects TRBV29-1 to TRBJ1-6; D is unclear. The ends were cut back, 7 bases at V and 10 bases at J, with 17 bases in the middle. CDR1 SQVTM and CDR2 ANQGSEA come from the germline V gene. The CDR3 totals 13 residues. The CDR3 nucleotides read TGCAGCGCACTGGACCGGGCGGGGTCACCCCTCCACTTT. Residues: CSALDRAGSPLHF.

This sequence joins TRBV6-1 and TRBJ1-2; 9 bases line up with TRBD1. Germline values: CDR1 MNHNS, CDR2 SASEGT. Germline trimming cut 10 bases from V and 8 bases from J; bases unmatched to any gene: 11. This CDR3 is built from 13 residues. The CDR3 region is CATQGAWSIGYTF. CDR3 DNA sequence: TGTGCCACACAGGGGGCTTGGAGCATAGGCTACACCTTC.

The chain has TRBV12-5 and TRBJ1-1; TRBD1 agrees at 7 bases. CDR1 and CDR2 from the germline V gene are LGHNT and FRNRAP. The CDR3 is 17 amino acids. The V gene end was trimmed by 0 bases and the J gene end by 0 bases; junction bases not matched to a gene: 7. The CDR3, as DNA: TGTGCTAGTGGTTTGGTACGGGACAGCCGCCTGAACACTGAAGCTTTCTTT. It yields the protein CASGLVRDSRLNTEAFF.

The chain employs TRBV1 and TRBJ1-5. TRBV1 represents a pseudogene. The CDR3 extends over 18 amino acids. CDR3 amino acids: CTSSQDRRGLGKGQPQHF. The CDR3, as DNA: TGCACCAGCAGCCAAGATCGACGGGGACTGGGGAAAGGTCAGCCCCAGCATTTT.

This clone showed up just a few times. This chain uses TRBV5-1 with TRBJ2-1, with 11 bases fitting TRBD2. Per the germline V gene, CDR1 is SGHRS and CDR2 is YFSETQ. The CDR3 totals 14 residues. The V gene end was trimmed by 1 base and the J gene end by 6 bases; junction bases not matched to a gene: 0. The CDR3 nucleotides read TGCGCCAGCAGCTTGACTAGCGGGAGCAATGAGCAGTTCTTC. The encoded protein is CASSLTSGSNEQFF. Together with reference TRBV5-1 and TRBJ2-1, the CDR3 gives the full variable domain: KAGVTQTPRYLIKTRGQQVTLSCSPISGHRSVSWYQQTPGQGLQFLFEYFSETQRNKGNFPGRFSGRQFSNSRSEMNVSTLELGDSALYLCASSLTSGSNEQFFGPGTRLTVL.

The chain has TRBV10-3 and TRBJ1-2; 10 bases map to TRBD1. CDR1 is ENHRY and CDR2 is SYGVKD in the germline V gene. Trimming took 4 bases from V and 4 from J; bases not matched to a gene: 3. CDR3 length: 14 amino acids. CDR3 residues: CAISGGQGSYGYTF. CDR3 bases: TGTGCCATCAGTGGGGGACAGGGGTCCTATGGCTACACCTTC.

This chain links TRBV4-1 with TRBJ2-1; D unresolved. From germline, CDR1 is MGHRA and CDR2 YSYEKL. The ends were cut back, 1 base at V and 0 bases at J, with 7 bases in the middle. This CDR3 is built from 15 residues. This CDR3 is CASSQGAVSYNEQFF. In DNA form, the CDR3 reads TGCGCCAGCAGCCAAGGTGCGGTCTCCTACAATGAGCAGTTCTTC.

This rearrangement joins TRBV5-5 to TRBJ1-5; TRBD1 matches 9 bases. Germline V gene sequence: CDR1 SGHKS, CDR2 YYEKEE (reference sequence). The CDR3 covers 14 residues. Unmatched junction bases numbered 1, after V lost 4 bases and J lost 2 bases. As DNA, the CDR3 is TGTGCCAGCAGCCGGGACAGGGGCAATCAGCCCCAGCATTTT. Its translation: CASSRDRGNQPQHF.

As for this clone: As the CDR3 is not closed by the conserved phenylalanine or tryptophan, this likely results from a read error. The genes are TRBV28 and TRBJ1-2, with unresolved D. This CDR3 contains 11 residues. V shed 6 bases and J shed 10 bases, with 12 bases lying between them. The germline V gene has CDR1 MDHEN and CDR2 SYDVKM. This CDR3 is CASSRRVPYTS. CDR3 in DNA: TGTGCCAGCAGCCGGAGGGTTCCCTACACCTCC.

This clone was detected once. This chain uses TRBV6-5 with TRBJ2-1, with 9 nucleotides matching TRBD1. The CDR3 extends over 14 amino acids. V gave up 6 bases and J gave up 4 bases; unmatched junction bases: 4. CDR1 is MNHEY and CDR2 is SVGAGI in the germline V gene. Here the CDR3 DNA reads TGTGCCAGCAGACCGGGACAGGGTTACAATGAGCAGTTCTTC. Amino acid sequence: CASRPGQGYNEQFF.

V gene TRBV5-8 combines with J gene TRBJ2-7, with a tentative D call TRBD2 (5 bases). The CDR3 sequence is 14 residues long. Trimming stripped 0 bases from V and 3 bases from J, with 10 bases between. CDR1 and CDR2 (germline): SGHTS, YDEGEE. CDR3 nucleotide sequence: TGTGCCAGCAGCTTGGAAGCGGCTGGCTACGAGCAGTACTTC. The encoded protein is CASSLEAAGYEQYF.

A single count supports this clone. This chain joins TRBV18 and TRBJ1-3; TRBD1 agrees at 7 bases. The CDR3 runs to 16 residues. V was clipped by 3 bases and J by 0 bases; unmatched bases: 5. Germline V gene lookup returns CDR1 KGHSH and CDR2 LQKENI. This CDR3 is CASSPGTDFSGNTIYF. For the CDR3, the DNA is TGTGCCAGCTCACCCGGGACAGACTTCTCTGGAAACACCATATATTTT.

The chain is built from TRBV7-2 and TRBJ2-3, with D perhaps matching TRBD2 (6 bases). CDR1 and CDR2 from the germline V gene are SGHTA and FQGNSA. The CDR3 runs 17 residues. V was pared by 4 bases and J by 1 base, with 18 bases between. The CDR3 DNA reads TGTGCCAGCAGCTCACCGATTGCGGGGAAGGGCACAGATACGCAGTATTTT. Translation gives CASSSPIAGKGTDTQYF.